The clone carrying this TCR beta chain was recorded a few times. The antigen remains unidentified. The sample comes from a study of naive and memory T cell subsets. Two oligonucleotides, mixed equimolar, formed the beta constant-region primer covering TRBC1 and TRBC2. The ligated cDNA underwent four PCR rounds using SP2 and nested alpha and beta constant-region primers. Each CDR3 protein gets one entry after TCRdb re-called the UMI-ligation and nested PCR reads with MiXCR. Of 130,000 to 150,000 distinct CDR3 sequences detected, approximately 24% appear once; the ten largest clones hold less than 0.13%. V lost 0 bases, J lost 5 bases, and 17 bases lay in between. The V gene's germline CDR1 is DFQATT and CDR2 SNEGSKA (reference sequence). This CDR3 comprises 15 residues. Overall study results and limits: Possibly reflecting memory cells re-expressing CD45RA, a few larger clonotypes occurred in naive repertoires, especially CD8.

The V call is TRBV20-1, the J call TRBJ2-7, with D tentatively TRBD2 (6 bases). Source material: naive CD4+ T cells from blood. The TCR was taken from a human donor in good health. This chain's CDR3 is CSARDPVLAGNEQYF. CDR3 DNA sequence: TGCAGTGCTAGAGATCCAGTACTGGCGGGGAACGAGCAGTACTTC.